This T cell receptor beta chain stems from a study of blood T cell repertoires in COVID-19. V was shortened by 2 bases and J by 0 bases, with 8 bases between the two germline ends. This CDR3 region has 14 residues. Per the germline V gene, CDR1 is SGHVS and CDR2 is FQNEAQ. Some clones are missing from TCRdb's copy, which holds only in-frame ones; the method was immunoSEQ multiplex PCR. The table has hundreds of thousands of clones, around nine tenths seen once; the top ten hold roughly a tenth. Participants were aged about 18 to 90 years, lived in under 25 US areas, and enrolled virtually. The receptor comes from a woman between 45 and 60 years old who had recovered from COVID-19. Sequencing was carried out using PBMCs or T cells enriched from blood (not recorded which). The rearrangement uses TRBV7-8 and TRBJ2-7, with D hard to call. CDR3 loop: CASSLHGGSYEQYF. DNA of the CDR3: TGTGCCAGCAGCTTACACGGTGGCTCCTACGAGCAGTACTTC.